Detailed here is one TCR beta chain. This sample is drawn from a study of blood T cell repertoires in COVID-19. Background on the study: COVID-19 samples, acute and convalescent, were from the United States, Italy and Spain. T cells, B-cell-depleted T cells, or PBMCs provided the cDNA or gDNA that served as material.

The germline gives CDR1 MNHEY, CDR2 SMNVEV (reference sequence). V lost 4 bases to trimming and J lost 6 bases, with 19 bases between them. The CDR3 contains 16 residues. In the source study's methods: For nucleated cells, counts were estimated from reference gene primer amplification. This table comes from immunoSEQ multiplex PCR, and its TCRdb copy is limited to in-frame clones, with some not included. V, J and clone size are taken as reported in that table, and D and trimming were inferred from the DNA itself. This repertoire shows some 240,000 clones, around 90% found once; its top ten account for roughly 7%.

The clonotype comes from a man in his 60s who had recovered from COVID-19. V is TRBV27 and J is TRBJ2-1; weak D call: TRBD2 (5 bases). Sample: peripheral blood. DNA for the CDR3: TGTGCCAGCAGTTCGGTGGGCGCGCCGGCGGGCAATGAGCAGTTCTTC. Translation: CASSSVGAPAGNEQFF.